One and the same sample provided the 29 T cell receptor beta chains below, sequenced in a study of blood T cells in healthy people across ages. PCR was performed a second time for about 7 to 12 cycles using a sample-barcoded 5' primer and a J-beta primer mix. One entry per CDR3 protein results from TCRdb running MiXCR on the 5' RACE reads. The profile covers about 940,000 distinct CDR3 sequences, with 40% to 60% appearing a single time and roughly an eighth taken by the ten largest. The sample taken for sequencing was blood. These receptors were obtained from a young man in good health.

V is TRBV3-1 and J is TRBJ2-1, with D possibly being TRBD1 or TRBD2 (5 bases each). The V gene lost 0 bases and the J gene lost 10 bases, with 10 bases spanning the gap. Germline V gene data show CDR1 as LGHDT and CDR2 as YNNKEL (reference sequence). This CDR3 is built from 13 residues. CDR3 DNA: TGTGCCAGCAGCCAAGACTGGGGGTACGAGCAGTTCTTC. Protein sequence: CASSQDWGYEQFF.

This clonotype was observed a handful of times. This clone may be a read error of a much larger clone one base away. In nucleotides, the CDR3 is TGCAGTGCTAGAAAGCTACCGGGACGCGCACACCTACTGAACACTGAAGCTTTCTTT. Translated: CSARKLPGRAHLLNTEAFF. V is TRBV20-1 and J is TRBJ1-1, with D possibly matching TRBD1 (5 bases). Germline assignment: CDR1 DFQATT and CDR2 SNEGSKA (reference sequence). Trimming cost V 2 bases and J 0 bases, with 25 bases left between them. This CDR3 is 19 amino acids long.

Only a few counts were recorded for this clonotype. The V call is TRBV5-1, the J call TRBJ2-6, with D hard to call. Germline CDR1 reads SGHRS; CDR2 reads YFSETQ. The CDR3 has 17 amino acids. Between the trimmed V and J ends, which lost 0 bases and 0 bases, there was a span of 10 bases. CDR3 DNA sequence: TGCGCCAGCAGCTTGGGCCCAGGTAGCTCTGGGGCCAACGTCCTGACTTTC. Translated, it gives CASSLGPGSSGANVLTF.

The CDR3 sequence: CASSQEPLRGRGKSTDTQYF. CDR3 coding DNA: TGTGCCAGCAGCCAAGAACCTCTCAGGGGACGGGGGAAAAGCACAGATACGCAGTATTTT. This chain links TRBV4-2 with TRBJ2-3; D possibly matches TRBD1 or TRBD2 (6 bases each). V was shortened by 0 bases and J by 0 bases, with 22 bases between the two germline ends. The CDR3 covers 20 residues. CDR1 and CDR2 (germline): LGHNA, YNFKEQ.

The rearrangement links TRBV7-3 to TRBJ1-1; D uncertain. Germline values: CDR1 SGHTA, CDR2 FQGTGA. The CDR3 extends over 15 amino acids. The V gene lost 1 base and the J gene lost 4 bases, with 13 bases spanning the gap. The CDR3 nucleotides are TGTGCCAGCAGCTTAAAGCACGGTGCAGGCACTGAAGCTTTCTTT. The encoded protein is CASSLKHGAGTEAFF.

As concerns this clonotype: The junction departs from germline at one end; a sequencing error may be responsible. The chain combines TRBV12-3 or TRBV12-4 with TRBJ2-3, with D perhaps matching TRBD2 (6 bases). There are 15 residues in the CDR3. The CDR3 DNA reads TGTGCCAGCATTTTAGGTCTTAGCGGTGCAGATACGCAGTATTTT. Amino acid sequence: CASILGLSGADTQYF.

This sequence joins TRBV2 and TRBJ2-5; D unresolved. Trimming cost V 5 bases and J 1 base, with 8 bases left between them. The germline gives CDR1 SNHLY, CDR2 FYNNEI. The CDR3 is made up of 13 amino acids. CDR3 DNA sequence: TGTGCCAGCAGTCTAGAGAGCCAAGAGACCCAGTACTTC. Translating it yields CASSLESQETQYF.

This clonotype appeared a few times. This chain uses TRBV5-6 with TRBJ2-4, with 8 nucleotides matching TRBD1. The length of the CDR3 is 14 residues. J lost 8 bases, V lost 4 bases, and 8 bases had no gene match. Germline V gives CDR1 SGHDT, CDR2 YYEEEE. In nucleotides, the CDR3 is TGTGCCAGCAGCCTCGGGACAGGTATAGACATTCAGTACTTC. Residues: CASSLGTGIDIQYF.

In this sample, this clonotype turned up a few times. The rearrangement uses TRBV9 and TRBJ2-1; no reliable D call. V gave up 0 bases and J gave up 3 bases, with 16 bases separating them. CDR3 length equals 17 residues. From germline, CDR1 is SGDLS and CDR2 YYNGEE. CDR3 nucleotides: TGTGCCAGCAGCGTAGTGGGTGGCAGCCTAGGCTACAATGAGCAGTTCTTC. Its protein is CASSVVGGSLGYNEQFF.

This clonotype has only one observation. The J gene is TRBJ2-1, the V gene TRBV20-1; D is unclear. The V gene lost 1 base and the J gene lost 5 bases, with 6 bases spanning the gap. CDR1 and CDR2 from the germline V gene are DFQATT and SNEGSKA (reference sequence). The CDR3 extends over 12 amino acids. The chain's CDR3 is CSARVANNEQFF. In DNA, the CDR3 is TGCAGTGCTAGAGTTGCTAACAATGAGCAGTTCTTC.

The CDR3: CAIKPAGARDGYTF. The CDR3 DNA is TGTGCCATCAAGCCTGCAGGGGCGAGGGATGGCTACACCTTC. The V and J genes are TRBV10-3 and TRBJ1-2, with a weak D call TRBD1 (6 bases). This CDR3 is built from 14 residues. Trimming stripped 7 bases from V and 6 bases from J, with 18 bases between. Germline assignment: CDR1 ENHRY and CDR2 SYGVKD.

The genes are TRBV3-1 and TRBJ2-2, with D unresolved. The V gene lost 1 base and the J gene lost 4 bases, with 4 bases spanning the gap. Germline V gene lookup returns CDR1 LGHDT and CDR2 YNNKEL (reference sequence). CDR3 length: 13 residues. The CDR3, as DNA: TGTGCCAGCAGCCAAGTCATCACCGGGGAGCTGTTTTTT. It is translated as CASSQVITGELFF.

In its sample, this clonotype was seen a few times. The V call is TRBV29-1, the J call TRBJ1-1; weak D call: TRBD1 (5 bases). CDR1 is SQVTM, CDR2 ANQGSEA, per germline. The CDR3 runs 13 residues. V was cut by 4 bases and J by 1 base, with 10 bases left in between. In DNA form, the CDR3 reads TGCAGCGTTGTACCGGGGACGAACACTGAAGCTTTCTTT. Protein product: CSVVPGTNTEAFF.

The chain carries TRBV29-1 and TRBJ1-2; D not resolved. The CDR3 sequence is 13 residues long. V lost 2 bases, J lost 4 bases, and 11 bases lay in between. Per the germline V gene, CDR1 is SQVTM and CDR2 is ANQGSEA. The CDR3 loop reads CSVECADVYGYTF. The CDR3 bases are TGCAGCGTTGAATGTGCAGACGTCTATGGCTACACCTTC.

This chain links TRBV6-2 or TRBV6-3 with TRBJ1-5; perhaps TRBD1 as D (5 bases). The V end lost 8 bases, the J end lost 5 bases, and 16 bases lay between the germline ends. This CDR3 is built from 14 residues. Germline CDR1 is MNHEY and CDR2 is SVGEGT. The CDR3 nucleotides are TGTGCCAGCCGAATAGCAGGGTCGGATCAGCCCCAGCATTTT. Protein: CASRIAGSDQPQHF.

The chain joins TRBV7-2 to TRBJ2-7; D unclear. Trimming shortened V by 5 bases and J by 0 bases, and 11 bases separated the two germline ends. The CDR3 runs to 14 residues. The V gene's germline CDR1 is SGHTA and CDR2 FQGNSA. CDR3 coding DNA: TGTGCCAGCAGCCCGTACACGGACTCCTACGAGCAGTACTTC. Translated, it gives CASSPYTDSYEQYF.

A few counts support this clonotype. With a much larger clone just one base away, this may be a read error. The chain combines TRBV5-1 with TRBJ2-7; D possibly matches TRBD1 or TRBD2 (5 bases each). Germline CDR1 and CDR2: SGHRS and YFSETQ. The CDR3 covers 13 residues. The V gene lost 3 bases and the J gene lost 2 bases, with 9 bases spanning the gap. DNA of the CDR3: TGCGCCAGCAGCTGGGGGTCCACCTACGAGCAGTACTTC. Translating it yields CASSWGSTYEQYF.

The rearrangement joins TRBV5-5 to TRBJ2-3, with 8 nucleotides matching TRBD2. Germline V CDR1 and CDR2: SGHKS, YYEKEE (reference sequence). The CDR3 is made up of 16 amino acids. Trimming cost V 7 bases and J 4 bases; bases outside gene matches: 14. This CDR3 is CASGSRAGGFPDTQYF. CDR3 coding DNA: TGTGCCAGCGGATCCCGGGCGGGGGGTTTTCCAGATACGCAGTATTTT.

This chain uses TRBV3-1 with TRBJ2-5, with 10 bases that match TRBD2. Germline values: CDR1 LGHDT, CDR2 YNNKEL (reference sequence). V lost 4 bases to trimming and J lost 1 base; unmatched junction nucleotides: 6. The CDR3 covers 16 residues. The CDR3 reads CASSLRTSGSQETQYF. The DNA of the CDR3 is TGTGCCAGCAGCCTTAGGACTAGCGGCTCCCAAGAGACCCAGTACTTC.

At least ten counts were recorded for this clonotype. The chain recombines TRBV10-3 with TRBJ2-3, with D tentatively TRBD2 (6 bases). CDR1 is ENHRY, CDR2 SYGVKD, per germline. This CDR3 region has 14 residues. V was cut by 8 bases and J by 2 bases, with 14 bases left in between. CDR3: CAIWGGAYTDTQYF. In nucleotides, the CDR3 is TGTGCCATCTGGGGCGGGGCCTACACAGATACGCAGTATTTT.

This clonotype was picked up one time. Its ends do not fully match the called genes, so a read error is possible. The CDR3 region is CVSSLGPGTSTYEQYF. DNA of the CDR3: TGCGTCAGCAGCTTGGGGCCCGGGACTAGCACCTACGAGCAGTACTTC. This rearrangement joins TRBV5-1 to TRBJ2-7; TRBD2 matches at 9 bases. Looked up from germline, CDR1 is SGHRS and CDR2 is YFSETQ. The CDR3 is 16 residues long.

The chain has TRBV6-2 or TRBV6-3 and TRBJ2-3; possibly TRBD2 for D (7 bases). This CDR3 contains 17 residues. CDR1 and CDR2 (germline): MNHEY, SVGEGT. V dropped 0 bases and J dropped 5 bases, with 18 bases sitting between them. Written as DNA, the CDR3 is TGTGCCAGCAGTTACTCGTGGGCGGGGGCAGAGGAAGATACGCAGTATTTT. Amino acid sequence: CASSYSWAGAEEDTQYF.

This clonotype was counted a single time. The J gene is TRBJ1-5, the V gene TRBV3-1; weak D call: TRBD1 (6 bases). Trimming cost V 4 bases and J 0 bases, with 10 bases left between them. The germline V gene encodes CDR1 LGHDT and CDR2 YNNKEL (reference sequence). This CDR3 comprises 15 residues. The CDR3 here is CASSRSTGSNQPQHF. CDR3 in DNA: TGTGCCAGCAGCCGTTCGACAGGTAGCAATCAGCCCCAGCATTTT.

The rearrangement links TRBV6-6 to TRBJ2-5; the D gene is possibly TRBD1 (6 bases). This CDR3 has 13 residues. Trimming shortened V by 7 bases and J by 4 bases, and 13 bases separated the two germline ends. Germline CDR1 reads MNHNY; CDR2 reads SVGAGI (reference sequence). DNA for the CDR3: TGTGCCAGCAACCAGGGGATCCGAGAGACCCAGTACTTC. Its protein is CASNQGIRETQYF.

The genes are TRBV6-2 or TRBV6-3 and TRBJ2-1, with TRBD2 identical over 11 bases. J was trimmed by 7 bases and V by 11 bases; bases with no gene match: 19. CDR1 MNHEY and CDR2 SVGEGT come from the germline V gene. The CDR3 is made up of 17 amino acids. This chain's CDR3 is CAGTNFAALAGGNEQFF. The CDR3 DNA is TGTGCCGGCACCAACTTCGCGGCGTTAGCGGGGGGGAATGAGCAGTTCTTC.

This sequence joins TRBV29-1 and TRBJ2-2; D gene uncertain. From germline, CDR1 is SQVTM and CDR2 ANQGSEA. The CDR3 is 11 amino acids. V lost 5 bases to trimming and J lost 5 bases, with 6 bases between them. The chain's CDR3 is CSVSGTGELFF. The CDR3 bases are TGCAGCGTTTCTGGGACCGGGGAGCTGTTTTTT.

There are a few counts of this clonotype. The V gene is TRBV5-1, the J gene TRBJ2-7, with D perhaps matching TRBD1 (5 bases). The CDR3 sequence is 14 residues long. Trimming took off 0 bases at V and 7 bases at J, with 14 bases between the two ends. Germline CDR1 SGHRS, CDR2 YFSETQ. The CDR3 bases are TGCGCCAGCAGCTTGGGGGGCAGCCTTGAAGAGCAGTACTTC. It yields the protein CASSLGGSLEEQYF.

This clonotype was observed a few times. This chain joins TRBV10-3 and TRBJ1-5; unclear D gene. Germline CDR1 reads ENHRY; CDR2 reads SYGVKD. There are 14 residues in the CDR3. Trimming stripped 0 bases from V and 4 bases from J, with 7 bases between. CDR3 DNA: TGTGCCATCAGTGAGTCGCGGGTAAATCAGCCCCAGCATTTT. Translation gives CAISESRVNQPQHF.

Many counts were recorded for this clonotype. The rearrangement links TRBV18 to TRBJ2-5, with TRBD1 as a possible D gene (5 bases). CDR3 size: 15 residues. In germline, CDR1 is KGHSH, CDR2 LQKENI. Trimming removed 2 bases from V and 2 bases from J, with 12 bases in between. The CDR3 spells CASSPVNRPQETQYF. The CDR3 DNA is TGTGCCAGCTCACCAGTCAACAGGCCGCAAGAGACCCAGTACTTC. The variable domain in full, with the rest retrieved from reference TRBV18 and TRBJ2-5, is NAGVMQNPRHLVRRRGQEARLRCSPMKGHSHVYWYRQLPEEGLKFMVYLQKENIIDESGMPKERFSAEFPKEGPSILRIQQVVRGDSAAYFCASSPVNRPQETQYFGPGTRLLVL.